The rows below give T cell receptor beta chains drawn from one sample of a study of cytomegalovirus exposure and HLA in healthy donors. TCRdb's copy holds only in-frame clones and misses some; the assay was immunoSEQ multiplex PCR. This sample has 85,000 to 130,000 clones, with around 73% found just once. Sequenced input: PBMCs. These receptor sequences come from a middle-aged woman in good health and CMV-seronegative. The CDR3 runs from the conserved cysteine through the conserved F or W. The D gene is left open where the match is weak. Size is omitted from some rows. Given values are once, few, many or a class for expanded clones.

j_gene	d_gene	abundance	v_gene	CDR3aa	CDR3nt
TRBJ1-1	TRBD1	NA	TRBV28	CASSSTGVMNTEAFF	TGTGCCAGCAGTTCGACAGGGGTTATGAACACTGAAGCTTTCTTT
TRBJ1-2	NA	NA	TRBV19	CASSIGSVGYTF	TGTGCCAGTAGTATAGGCTCGGTTGGCTACACCTTC
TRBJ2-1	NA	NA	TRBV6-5	CASAEPPYNEQFF	TGTGCCAGCGCGGAGCCCCCCTACAATGAGCAGTTCTTC
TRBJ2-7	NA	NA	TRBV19	CASSEWESHEQYF	TGTGCCAGTAGCGAGTGGGAGTCCCACGAGCAGTACTTC
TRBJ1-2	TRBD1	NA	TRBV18	CASSLQGDLNYGYTF	TGTGCCAGCTCACTTCAGGGGGACCTAAACTATGGCTACACCTTC
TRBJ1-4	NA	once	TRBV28	CASSFQNEKLFF	TGTGCCAGCAGTTTCCAGAATGAAAAACTGTTTTTT
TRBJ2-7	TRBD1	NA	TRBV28	CASSPGQGLAEQYF	TGTGCCAGCAGCCCGGGACAGGGGTTAGCAGAGCAGTACTTC
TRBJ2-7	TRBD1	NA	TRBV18	CASSSGGTGDEQYF	TGTGCCAGCTCCTCAGGCGGGACAGGGGATGAGCAGTACTTC
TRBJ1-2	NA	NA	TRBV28	CASNTSPGTRRDEGYTF	TGTGCCAGCAATACCTCACCTGGGACACGGCGAGATGAGGGCTACACCTTC
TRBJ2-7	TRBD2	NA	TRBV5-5	CASSTLGRENEQYF	TGTGCCAGCTCAACCCTCGGGAGGGAGAACGAGCAGTACTTC
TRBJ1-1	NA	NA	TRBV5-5	CANSLGGHTEAFF	TGTGCCAACAGCTTGGGGGGGCACACTGAAGCTTTCTTT
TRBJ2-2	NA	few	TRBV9	CASSVAVERTNTGELFF	TGTGCCAGCAGCGTAGCGGTCGAGCGAACGAACACCGGGGAGCTGTTTTTT
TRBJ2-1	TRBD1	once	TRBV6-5	CASSYRTGNDYGEQFF	TGTGCCAGCAGTTACCGGACAGGGAATGATTACGGTGAGCAGTTCTTC
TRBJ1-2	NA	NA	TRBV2	CASSAQGMSGGYTF	TGTGCCAGCAGTGCTCAGGGGATGAGCGGTGGCTACACCTTC
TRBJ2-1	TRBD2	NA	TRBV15	CATSKSVLAGPYNEQFF	TGTGCCACCAGCAAGAGTGTACTAGCGGGACCCTACAATGAGCAGTTCTTC
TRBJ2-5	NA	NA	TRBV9	CASSVEADLVQTQYF	TGTGCCAGCAGCGTAGAAGCAGACTTGGTACAGACCCAGTACTTC
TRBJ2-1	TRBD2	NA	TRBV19	CASSSLRTSGRLLSYNEQFF	TGTGCCAGTAGCTCTCTGCGGACTAGCGGGAGGCTACTCTCCTACAATGAGCAGTTCTTC
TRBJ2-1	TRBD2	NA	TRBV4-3	CASSQVLAGGPYNEQFF	TGCGCCAGCAGCCAGGTACTAGCGGGAGGGCCTTACAATGAGCAGTTCTTC
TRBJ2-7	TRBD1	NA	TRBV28	CASSPGQGYYEQYF	TGTGCCAGCAGTCCGGGACAGGGGTACTACGAGCAGTACTTC
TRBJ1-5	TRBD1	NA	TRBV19	CASRLGTEQYQPQHF	TGTGCCAGTAGACTAGGGACAGAGCAATATCAGCCCCAGCATTTT
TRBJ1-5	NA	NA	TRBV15	CATSRVRGGSNQPQHF	TGTGCCACCAGCAGAGTTCGCGGCGGAAGCAATCAGCCCCAGCATTTT
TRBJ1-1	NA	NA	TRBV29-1	CSVHDRIMNTEAFF	TGCAGCGTTCATGACAGGATCATGAACACTGAAGCTTTCTTT
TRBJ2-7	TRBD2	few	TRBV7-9	CASSLGTSGKFFHEQYF	TGTGCCAGCAGCTTGGGGACTAGCGGGAAATTTTTCCACGAGCAGTACTTC
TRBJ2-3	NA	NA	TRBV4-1	CASSPAGADTQYF	TGCGCCAGCAGCCCGGCCGGGGCAGATACGCAGTATTTT
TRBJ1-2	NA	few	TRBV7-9	CASRYTGTAVGYTF	TGTGCCAGCAGGTACACCGGGACTGCGGTTGGCTACACCTTC